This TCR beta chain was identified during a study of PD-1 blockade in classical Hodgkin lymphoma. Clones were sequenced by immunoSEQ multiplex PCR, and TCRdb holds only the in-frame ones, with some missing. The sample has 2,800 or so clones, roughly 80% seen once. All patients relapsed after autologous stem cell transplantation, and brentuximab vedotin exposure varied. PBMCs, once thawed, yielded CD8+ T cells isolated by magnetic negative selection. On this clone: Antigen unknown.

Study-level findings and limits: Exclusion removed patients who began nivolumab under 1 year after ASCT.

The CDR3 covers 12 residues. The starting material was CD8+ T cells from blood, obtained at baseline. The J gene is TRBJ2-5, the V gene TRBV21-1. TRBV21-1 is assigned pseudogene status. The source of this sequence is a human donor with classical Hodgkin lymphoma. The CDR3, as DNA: TGTGCCAGCAACCCCCCCCAAGAGACCCAGTACTTC. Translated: CASNPPQETQYF.